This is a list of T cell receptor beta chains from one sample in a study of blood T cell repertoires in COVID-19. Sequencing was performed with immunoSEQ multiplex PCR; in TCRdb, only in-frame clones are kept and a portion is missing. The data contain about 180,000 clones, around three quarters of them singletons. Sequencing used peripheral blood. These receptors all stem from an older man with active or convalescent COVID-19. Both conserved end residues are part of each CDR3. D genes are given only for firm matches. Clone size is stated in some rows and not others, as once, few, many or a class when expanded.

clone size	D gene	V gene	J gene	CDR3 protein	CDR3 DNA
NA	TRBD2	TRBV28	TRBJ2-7	CASSSPSGRGEQYF	TGTGCCAGCAGTTCTCCCAGCGGGAGGGGAGAGCAGTACTTC
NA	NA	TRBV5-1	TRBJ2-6	CASSLVAGSGANVLTF	TGCGCCAGCAGCTTGGTTGCGGGCTCTGGGGCCAACGTCCTGACTTTC
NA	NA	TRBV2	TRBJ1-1	CASSPDSGKNTEAFF	TGTGCCAGCAGTCCTGACAGTGGCAAGAACACTGAAGCTTTCTTT
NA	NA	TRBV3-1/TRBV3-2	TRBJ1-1	CASSSSRRGDTEAFF	TGTGCCAGCAGCTCTAGCAGGAGAGGAGACACTGAAGCTTTCTTT
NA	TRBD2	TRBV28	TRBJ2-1	CASSLPTQAGPYNEQFF	TGTGCCAGCAGTTTACCCACCCAAGCGGGACCCTACAATGAGCAGTTCTTC
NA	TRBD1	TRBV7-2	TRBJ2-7	CASSLAGTVNSYEQYF	TGTGCCAGCAGCTTAGCGGGGACAGTAAACTCCTACGAGCAGTACTTC
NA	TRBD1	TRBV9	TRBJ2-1	CASSPTGTGNYNEQFF	TGTGCCAGCAGCCCGACCGGGACAGGGAACTACAATGAGCAGTTCTTC
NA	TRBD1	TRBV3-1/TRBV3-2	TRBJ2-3	CASSQGTGLGSGDTQYF	TGTGCCAGCAGCCAGGGGACAGGTCTAGGTAGTGGAGATACGCAGTATTTT
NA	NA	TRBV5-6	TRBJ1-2	CASSFGSGGIGYTF	TGTGCCAGCAGCTTTGGCAGTGGTGGTATTGGCTACACCTTC
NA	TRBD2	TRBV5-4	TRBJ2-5	CASSRTSGVQETQYF	TGTGCCAGCTCCAGGACTAGCGGGGTCCAAGAGACCCAGTACTTC
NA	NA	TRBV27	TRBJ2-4	CASSSPVSRAGNIQYF	TGTGCCAGCAGCTCTCCCGTTTCGAGGGCCGGAAACATTCAGTACTTC
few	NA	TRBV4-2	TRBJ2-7	CASSRYQSDLEVEQYF	TGTGCCAGCAGCCGTTACCAATCGGACTTGGAAGTCGAGCAGTACTTC
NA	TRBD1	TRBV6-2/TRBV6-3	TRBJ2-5	CASSVTGVTQYF	TGTGCCAGCAGCGTGACAGGGGTGACCCAGTACTTC
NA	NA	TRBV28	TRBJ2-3	CASRFSRGAPADTQYF	TGTGCCAGCAGGTTTTCCCGGGGGGCGCCCGCAGATACGCAGTATTTT
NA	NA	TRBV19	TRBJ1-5	CASSIVGSLNQPQHF	TGTGCCAGTAGTATAGTTGGGAGTCTTAACCAGCCCCAGCATTTT
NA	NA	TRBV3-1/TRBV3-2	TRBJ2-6	CASSQGNTGLWGANVLTF	TGTGCCAGCAGCCAAGGGAATACGGGTCTATGGGGGGCCAACGTCCTGACTTTC
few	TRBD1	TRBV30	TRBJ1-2	CAWSVSGGLNGGYTF	TGTGCCTGGAGTGTATCAGGGGGCCTAAACGGTGGCTACACCTTC
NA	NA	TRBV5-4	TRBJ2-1	CASSPPSASSYNEQFF	TGTGCCAGCAGCCCTCCTAGCGCGAGCTCCTACAATGAGCAGTTCTTC
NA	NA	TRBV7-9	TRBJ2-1	CASSLDTNEQFF	TGTGCCAGCAGCTTAGACACCAATGAGCAGTTCTTC
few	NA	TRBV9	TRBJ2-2	CASSVRGTYTGELFF	TGTGCCAGCAGCGTACGCGGGACCTACACCGGGGAGCTGTTTTTT
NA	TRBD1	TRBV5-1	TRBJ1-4	CASSSTGATNEKLFF	TGCGCCAGCAGCTCCACAGGGGCAACTAATGAAAAACTGTTTTTT
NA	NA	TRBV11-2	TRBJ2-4	CASKMDSIQYF	TGTGCCAGCAAAATGGACAGTATTCAGTACTTC